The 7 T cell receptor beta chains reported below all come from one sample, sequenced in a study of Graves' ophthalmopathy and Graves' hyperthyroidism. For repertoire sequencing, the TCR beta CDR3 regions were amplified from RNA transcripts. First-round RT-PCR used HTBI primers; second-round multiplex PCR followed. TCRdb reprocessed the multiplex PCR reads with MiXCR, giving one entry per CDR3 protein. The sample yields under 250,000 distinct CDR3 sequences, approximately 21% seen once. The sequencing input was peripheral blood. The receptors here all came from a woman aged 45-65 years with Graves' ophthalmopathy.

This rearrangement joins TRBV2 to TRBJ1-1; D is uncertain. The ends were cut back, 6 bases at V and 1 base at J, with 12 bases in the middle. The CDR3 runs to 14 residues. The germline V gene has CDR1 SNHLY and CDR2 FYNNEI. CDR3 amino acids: CASRHEVTNTEAFF. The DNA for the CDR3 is TGTGCCAGCAGGCATGAGGTCACGAACACTGAAGCTTTCTTT.

This CDR3 is CASSLGQAVAYGYTF. CDR3 nucleotide sequence: TGTGCCAGCAGTTTAGGACAGGCTGTGGCCTATGGCTACACCTTC. The rearrangement links TRBV28 to TRBJ1-2; 7 bases fit TRBD1. CDR3 length: 15 amino acids. The germline gives CDR1 MDHEN, CDR2 SYDVKM. V was clipped by 2 bases and J by 4 bases; unmatched bases: 7.

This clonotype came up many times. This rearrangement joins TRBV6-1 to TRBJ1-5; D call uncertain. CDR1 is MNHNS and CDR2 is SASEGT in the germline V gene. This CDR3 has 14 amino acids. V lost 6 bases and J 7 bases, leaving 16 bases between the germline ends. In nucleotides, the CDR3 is TGTGCCAGCAGGAGGCTGGAGGGTGCCCAGCCCCAGCATTTT. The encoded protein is CASRRLEGAQPQHF.

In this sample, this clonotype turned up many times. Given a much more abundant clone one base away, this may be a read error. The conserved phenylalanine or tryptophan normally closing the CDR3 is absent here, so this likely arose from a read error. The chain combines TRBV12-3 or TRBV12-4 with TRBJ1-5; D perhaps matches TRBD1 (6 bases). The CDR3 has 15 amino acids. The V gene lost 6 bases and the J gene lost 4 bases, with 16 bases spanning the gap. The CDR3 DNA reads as TGTGCCAGCAGAGGACAGCCCGAGTTAAATCAGCCCCAGCATTCT. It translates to CASRGQPELNQPQHS.

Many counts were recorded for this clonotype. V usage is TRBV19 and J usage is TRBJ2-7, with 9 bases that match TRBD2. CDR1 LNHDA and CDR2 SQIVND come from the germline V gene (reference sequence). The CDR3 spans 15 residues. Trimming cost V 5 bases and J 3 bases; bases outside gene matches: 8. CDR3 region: CASSALAGPDYEQYF. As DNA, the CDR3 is TGTGCCAGTAGTGCTCTAGCGGGACCAGACTACGAGCAGTACTTC.

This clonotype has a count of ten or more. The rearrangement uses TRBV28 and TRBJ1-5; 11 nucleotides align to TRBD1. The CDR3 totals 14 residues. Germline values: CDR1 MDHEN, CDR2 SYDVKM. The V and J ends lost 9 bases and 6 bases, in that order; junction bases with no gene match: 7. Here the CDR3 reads CASSGQGEFQPQHF. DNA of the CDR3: TGTGCCAGTTCGGGACAGGGGGAGTTTCAGCCCCAGCATTTT.

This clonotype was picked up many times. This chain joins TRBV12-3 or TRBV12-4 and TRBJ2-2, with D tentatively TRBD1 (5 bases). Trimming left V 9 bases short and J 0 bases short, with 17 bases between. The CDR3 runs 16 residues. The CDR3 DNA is TGTGCCAGTAAACCCCCAGGGTCCGCGAACACCGGGGAGCTGTTTTTT. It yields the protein CASKPPGSANTGELFF.